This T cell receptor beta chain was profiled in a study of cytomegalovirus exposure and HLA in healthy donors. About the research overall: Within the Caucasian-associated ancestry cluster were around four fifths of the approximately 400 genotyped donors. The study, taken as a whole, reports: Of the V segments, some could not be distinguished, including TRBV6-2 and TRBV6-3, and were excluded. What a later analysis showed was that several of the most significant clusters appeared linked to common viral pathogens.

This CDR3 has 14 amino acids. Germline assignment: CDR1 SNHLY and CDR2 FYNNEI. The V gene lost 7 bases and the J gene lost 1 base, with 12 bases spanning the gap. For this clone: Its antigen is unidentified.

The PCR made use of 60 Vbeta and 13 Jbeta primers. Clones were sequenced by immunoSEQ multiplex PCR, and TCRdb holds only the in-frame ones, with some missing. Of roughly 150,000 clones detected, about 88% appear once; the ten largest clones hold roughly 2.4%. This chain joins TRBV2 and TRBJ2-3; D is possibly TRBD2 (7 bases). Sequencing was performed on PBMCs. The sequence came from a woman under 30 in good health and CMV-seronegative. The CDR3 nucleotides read TGTGCCAGCAAGGGGGGGCTCGGCACAGATACGCAGTATTTT. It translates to CASKGGLGTDTQYF.